Listed below are T cell receptor beta chains from one sample, sequenced in a study of cytomegalovirus exposure and HLA in healthy donors. Libraries were prepared by immunoSEQ multiplex PCR; TCRdb keeps only in-frame clonotypes and omits some of them. The sample lists 150,000 to 200,000 clones; 80% were seen once. Sample: PBMCs. Receptor source: a woman in her fifties or sixties in good health and CMV-seropositive. Each CDR3 is given with its conserved first and last residue. The D gene is left open where the match is weak. Clone size is given for some rows only: seen once, a few or many times, or a class if the clone is expanded.

j_gene,abundance,d_gene,v_gene,CDR3aa,CDR3nt
TRBJ1-1,NA,NA,TRBV7-3,CASSSQQGTEAFF,TGTGCCAGCAGCTCGCAGCAGGGGACTGAAGCTTTCTTT
TRBJ2-1,NA,TRBD2,TRBV2,CASLQRDYNEQFF,TGTGCCAGCCTACAGCGGGACTACAATGAGCAGTTCTTC
TRBJ1-1,NA,NA,TRBV10-3,CAISGQYTEAFF,TGTGCCATCAGTGGACAGTACACTGAAGCTTTCTTT
TRBJ2-7,NA,NA,TRBV25-1,CASSESETAPSSYEQYF,TGTGCCAGCAGTGAATCGGAGACAGCCCCCTCCTCCTACGAGCAGTACTTC
TRBJ2-7,NA,NA,TRBV5-6,CASRRQGLSYEQYF,TGTGCCAGCAGGAGGCAGGGCCTTTCCTACGAGCAGTACTTC
TRBJ1-1,NA,NA,TRBV29-1,CSVEWEGTAEAFF,TGCAGCGTTGAATGGGAGGGGACCGCGGAAGCTTTCTTT
TRBJ1-1,NA,NA,TRBV5-1,CASSLPQGAIPEAFF,TGCGCCAGCAGCTTGCCCCAGGGCGCGATACCTGAAGCTTTCTTT
TRBJ2-1,once,NA,TRBV7-6,CASSLRKGAYNEQFF,TGTGCCAGCAGCCTTAGGAAGGGGGCCTACAATGAGCAGTTCTTC
TRBJ1-5,NA,TRBD1,TRBV5-1,CASSLGPGGNQPQHF,TGCGCCAGCAGCTTGGGGCCAGGGGGAAATCAGCCCCAGCATTTT
TRBJ2-5,NA,NA,TRBV19,CASSKGPRWETQYF,TGTGCCAGTAGTAAAGGCCCTAGATGGGAGACCCAGTACTTC
TRBJ1-5,NA,NA,TRBV7-2,CASSLGQNQPQHF,TGTGCCAGCAGCTTGGGCCAAAATCAGCCCCAGCATTTT
TRBJ2-7,NA,NA,TRBV7-2,CASSLGKWASYEQYF,TGTGCCAGCAGCTTAGGTAAATGGGCCTCCTACGAGCAGTACTTC
TRBJ1-5,NA,TRBD1,TRBV29-1,CSVVDRGLNQPQHF,TGCAGCGTTGTAGATAGGGGGCTGAATCAGCCCCAGCATTTT
TRBJ2-6,NA,NA,TRBV19,CASRRGSGANVLTF,TGTGCCAGTCGACGGGGCTCTGGGGCCAACGTCCTGACTTTC
TRBJ2-5,NA,NA,TRBV7-9,CASSLAQWETQYF,TGTGCCAGCAGCTTAGCCCAGTGGGAGACCCAGTACTTC
TRBJ2-7,NA,NA,TRBV4-2,CASSQDRDEQYF,TGTGCCAGCAGCCAAGACCGGGACGAGCAGTACTTC
TRBJ1-2,NA,NA,TRBV19,CASSPEKGHGYTF,TGTGCCAGTAGTCCAGAGAAGGGGCATGGCTACACCTTC
TRBJ1-2,NA,NA,TRBV7-2,CASRATTGNYGYTF,TGTGCCAGCAGGGCTACGACGGGAAACTATGGCTACACCTTC
TRBJ2-3,NA,TRBD2,TRBV19,CASSMSLAGGKDTQYF,TGTGCCAGTAGTATGTCACTAGCGGGAGGGAAAGATACGCAGTATTTT
TRBJ2-5,NA,NA,TRBV11-3,CASSLDDGRRLATQYF,TGTGCCAGCAGCTTAGATGATGGTCGGAGGCTGGCCACCCAGTACTTC
TRBJ1-4,NA,TRBD1,TRBV5-1,CASSLGTGEKLFF,TGCGCCAGCAGCTTAGGGACAGGGGAAAAACTGTTTTTT
TRBJ2-7,NA,NA,TRBV15,CATSPHGGRNEQYF,TGTGCCACCAGCCCTCATGGAGGAAGAAACGAGCAGTACTTC
TRBJ2-7,NA,NA,TRBV10-3,CAISESRGPSYEQYF,TGTGCCATCAGTGAGTCCAGGGGACCTAGTTACGAGCAGTACTTC
TRBJ1-1,NA,NA,TRBV9,CASSGGRGAFF,TGTGCCAGCAGCGGGGGGAGGGGAGCTTTCTTT
TRBJ1-3,NA,NA,TRBV5-4,CASSYSREGGNTIYF,TGTGCCAGCAGCTATTCTAGGGAGGGCGGAAACACCATATATTTT
TRBJ2-7,NA,NA,TRBV7-9,CASSLAGGASYEQYF,TGTGCCAGCAGCTTAGCGGGGGGGGCCTCCTACGAGCAGTACTTC
TRBJ1-5,NA,NA,TRBV29-1,CSVVAGGGQPQHF,TGCAGCGTTGTAGCGGGGGGCGGACAGCCCCAGCATTTT
TRBJ2-7,NA,NA,TRBV11-3,CASSSPPGEQYF,TGTGCCAGCAGCTCTCCTCCCGGGGAGCAGTACTTC
TRBJ1-2,NA,NA,TRBV18,CASSNNNELYGYTF,TGTGCCAGCTCAAACAACAATGAACTATATGGCTACACCTTC
TRBJ2-3,NA,NA,TRBV7-2,CASKIRGTDTQYF,TGTGCCAGCAAGATTAGGGGGACAGATACGCAGTATTTT
TRBJ2-7,NA,TRBD1,TRBV25-1,CASSTDRVVDEQYF,TGTGCCAGCAGCACCGACAGGGTAGTGGACGAGCAGTACTTC
TRBJ2-7,NA,NA,TRBV7-2,CASGGGEMYEQYF,TGTGCCAGCGGCGGCGGGGAGATGTACGAGCAGTACTTC
TRBJ2-1,NA,TRBD2,TRBV15,CATSRVGLAGKGNEQFF,TGTGCCACCAGCAGAGTAGGCCTAGCGGGAAAGGGCAATGAGCAGTTCTTC
TRBJ2-7,NA,NA,TRBV29-1,CSVTRLLATGEQYF,TGCAGCGTGACTAGACTCCTAGCGACGGGGGAGCAGTACTTC
TRBJ2-1,NA,TRBD2,TRBV5-1,CASSLSSGGPGHEQFF,TGCGCCAGCAGCTTGAGTAGCGGGGGGCCGGGTCATGAGCAGTTCTTC
TRBJ2-1,NA,TRBD1,TRBV5-1,CASSPTGGGYNEQFF,TGCGCCAGCAGCCCCACAGGGGGAGGTTACAATGAGCAGTTCTTC
TRBJ2-4,NA,NA,TRBV5-1,CASSLGYTDIQYF,TGCGCCAGCAGCTTGGGATATACGGACATTCAGTACTTC
TRBJ2-1,NA,TRBD2,TRBV29-1,CSVGGLAGGSSYNEQFF,TGCAGCGTTGGGGGACTAGCGGGGGGCAGCTCCTACAATGAGCAGTTCTTC
TRBJ2-3,few,NA,TRBV7-8,CASSLQGPDTQYF,TGTGCCAGCAGCTTACAGGGCCCAGATACGCAGTATTTT
TRBJ2-7,NA,NA,TRBV5-4,CASSLGNRGRYEQYF,TGTGCCAGCAGCTTGGGTAATCGGGGGAGATACGAGCAGTACTTC
TRBJ1-4,NA,TRBD1,TRBV10-3,CAIRDSDRGNEKLFF,TGTGCCATCAGGGACTCCGACAGGGGGAATGAAAAACTGTTTTTT
TRBJ1-1,NA,NA,TRBV15,CATSRDRGYTEAFF,TGTGCCACCAGCAGAGATAGAGGGTACACTGAAGCTTTCTTT
TRBJ1-6,NA,NA,TRBV28,CASSIPPGASPNSPLHF,TGTGCCAGCAGTATCCCGCCGGGAGCCTCTCCGAATTCACCCCTCCACTTT
TRBJ2-3,NA,NA,TRBV14,CASSQGKGDTTDTQYF,TGTGCCAGCAGCCAAGGAAAGGGGGATACCACAGATACGCAGTATTTT
TRBJ1-1,NA,TRBD1,TRBV9,CASSATGVNTEAFF,TGTGCCAGCAGCGCAACAGGGGTGAACACTGAAGCTTTCTTT
TRBJ2-2,NA,NA,TRBV28,CASSPWGETNTGELFF,TGTGCCAGCAGTCCATGGGGAGAGACGAACACCGGGGAGCTGTTTTTT